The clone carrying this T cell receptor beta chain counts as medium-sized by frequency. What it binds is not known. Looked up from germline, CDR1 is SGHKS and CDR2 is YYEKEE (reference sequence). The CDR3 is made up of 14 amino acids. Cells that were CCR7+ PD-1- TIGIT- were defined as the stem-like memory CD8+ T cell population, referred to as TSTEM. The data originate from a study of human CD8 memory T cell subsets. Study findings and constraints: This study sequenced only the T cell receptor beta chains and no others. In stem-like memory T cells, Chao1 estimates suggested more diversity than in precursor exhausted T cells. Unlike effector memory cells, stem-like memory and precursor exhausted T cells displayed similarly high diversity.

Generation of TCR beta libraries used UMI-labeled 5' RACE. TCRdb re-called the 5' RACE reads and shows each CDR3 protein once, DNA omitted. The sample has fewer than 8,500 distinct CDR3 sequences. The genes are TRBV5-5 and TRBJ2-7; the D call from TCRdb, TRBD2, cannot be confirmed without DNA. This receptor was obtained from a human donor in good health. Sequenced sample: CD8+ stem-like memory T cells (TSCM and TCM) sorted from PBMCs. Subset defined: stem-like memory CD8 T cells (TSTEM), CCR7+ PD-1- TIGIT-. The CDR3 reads CASSVSGRAYEQYF.